The entry below describes one T cell receptor beta chain. Clones were read by immunoSEQ multiplex PCR, and TCRdb kept only the in-frame ones, dropping some. The data contain 60,000 to 90,000 clones, about 91% of them singletons. CDR3 length: 13 residues. Germline values: CDR1 SGHNT, CDR2 YENEEA. The V end was cut by 5 bases, the J end by 4 bases, with 11 bases between. The data were obtained in a study of T cell changes during pregnancy in multiple sclerosis. This clonotype was obtained from a female donor with multiple sclerosis, enrolled in a pregnancy study. The rearrangement joins TRBV11-3 to TRBJ1-2; possibly TRBD1 for D (5 bases). Sequences were derived from peripheral blood, sampled before pregnancy. CDR3 nucleotide sequence: TGTGCCAGCAGCAAACCCGGGGGCTATGGCTACACCTTC. Amino acid sequence: CASSKPGGYGYTF. Full variable domain (rest looked up from reference TRBV11-3 and TRBJ1-2): EAGVVQSPRYKIIEKKQPVAFWCNPISGHNTLYWYLQNLGQGPELLIRYENEEAVDDSQLPKDRFSAERLKGVDSTLKIQPAELGDSAVYLCASSKPGGYGYTFGSGTRLTVV.